This TCR beta chain was documented in a study of blood T cells in healthy people across ages. Study-wide results and caveats: Relative to aged donors, long-lived donors carried more naive CD4+ cells and displayed higher diversity. A strong correlation was seen between TCR beta diversity and naive T cell percentage.

A J-beta primer mix and a sample-barcoded 5' primer were used in a second PCR of about 7 to 12 cycles. MiXCR, applied by TCRdb to the 5' RACE reads, yields one record per CDR3 protein. The table shows fewer than 600,000 distinct CDR3 sequences, with roughly a quarter occurring only once. This clonotype was seen repeatedly, ten times or more. Its antigen remains unknown. The CDR3 is 16 amino acids. Germline assignment: CDR1 SQVTM and CDR2 ANQGSEA. V gave up 2 bases and J gave up 2 bases, with 18 bases separating them. The same data also went into a second study, on T cells of mothers and their children. That source reports: Three healthy Caucasian mothers, along with their six children, were the donors. There were no persistent microchimeric T cell clones detected.

This receptor was taken from a boy aged 2-15 years in good health. The V and J genes are TRBV29-1 and TRBJ2-5, with a tentative D call TRBD2 (5 bases). The source material was blood. The CDR3 loop is CSVELSWASLQETQYF. The CDR3 region has the DNA TGCAGCGTTGAATTATCTTGGGCTAGCCTTCAAGAGACCCAGTACTTC.